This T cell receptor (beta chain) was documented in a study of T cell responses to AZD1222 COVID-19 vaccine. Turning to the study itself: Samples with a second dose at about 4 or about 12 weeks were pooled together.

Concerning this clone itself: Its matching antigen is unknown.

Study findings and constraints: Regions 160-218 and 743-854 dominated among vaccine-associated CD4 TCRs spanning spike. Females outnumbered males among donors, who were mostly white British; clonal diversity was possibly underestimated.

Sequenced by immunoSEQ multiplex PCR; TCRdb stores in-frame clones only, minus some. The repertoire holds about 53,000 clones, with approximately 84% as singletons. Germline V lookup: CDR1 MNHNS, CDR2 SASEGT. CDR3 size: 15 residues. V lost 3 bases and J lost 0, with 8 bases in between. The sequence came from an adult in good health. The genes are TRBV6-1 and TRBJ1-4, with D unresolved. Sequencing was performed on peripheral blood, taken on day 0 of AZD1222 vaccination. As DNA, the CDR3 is TGTGCCAGCAGTGATGTAGCGTCAACTAATGAAAAACTGTTTTTT. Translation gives CASSDVASTNEKLFF.